A selection of T cell receptor beta chains follows, all from one sample in a study of cytomegalovirus exposure and HLA in healthy donors. Clones were sequenced by immunoSEQ multiplex PCR, and TCRdb holds only the in-frame ones, with some missing. Of about 160,000 clones listed, around 80% are singletons. The sequencing sample was made of PBMCs. The receptors come from a man aged 40-50 years in good health and CMV-seronegative. Each CDR3 is given with its conserved first and last residue. D genes are given only for firm matches. Clone size is stated in some rows and not others, as once, few, many or a class when expanded.

v_gene: TRBV5-8; abundance: few; j_gene: TRBJ1-5; d_gene: -; CDR3nt: TGTGCCAGCAGCAGACGGGATCAGCCCCAGCATTTT; CDR3aa: CASSRRDQPQHF
v_gene: TRBV14; abundance: few; j_gene: TRBJ2-1; d_gene: TRBD1; CDR3nt: TGTGCCAGCAGCCAAGAGACAGGGTTCGATGAGCAGTTCTTC; CDR3aa: CASSQETGFDEQFF
v_gene: TRBV2; abundance: once; j_gene: TRBJ1-4; d_gene: -; CDR3nt: TGTGCCAGCAGCTCCTCCATGGGCAGGATTTTTGAAAAACTGTTTTTT; CDR3aa: CASSSSMGRIFEKLFF
v_gene: TRBV5-1; abundance: few; j_gene: TRBJ2-5; d_gene: TRBD2; CDR3nt: TGCGCCAGCACGGGGACTAGGCAAGAGACCCAGTACTTC; CDR3aa: CASTGTRQETQYF
v_gene: TRBV4-3; abundance: -; j_gene: TRBJ1-2; d_gene: -; CDR3nt: TGCGCCAGCAGCCAAGACCGTCACTATGGCTACACCTTC; CDR3aa: CASSQDRHYGYTF
v_gene: TRBV5-1; abundance: -; j_gene: TRBJ2-1; d_gene: TRBD1; CDR3nt: TGCGCCAGCCAACCGGGACAGGGGCCCAATGAGCAGTTCTTC; CDR3aa: CASQPGQGPNEQFF
v_gene: TRBV11-2; abundance: once; j_gene: TRBJ2-3; d_gene: TRBD1; CDR3nt: TGTGCCAGCAGCATACAGGGGGCAACAGATATGCAGTATTTT; CDR3aa: CASSIQGATDMQYF
v_gene: TRBV5-5; abundance: -; j_gene: TRBJ2-1; d_gene: TRBD2; CDR3nt: TGTGCCAGCAGCCATAGCGGGACGAATAGGAATGAGCAGTTCTTC; CDR3aa: CASSHSGTNRNEQFF
v_gene: TRBV6-5; abundance: -; j_gene: TRBJ2-7; d_gene: TRBD2; CDR3nt: TGTGCCAGCACCAAAAGCGGGGGATCCTACGAGCAGTACTTC; CDR3aa: CASTKSGGSYEQYF
v_gene: TRBV5-4; abundance: few; j_gene: TRBJ2-7; d_gene: TRBD2; CDR3nt: TGTGCCAGCAGCTTGGATAGCGGGAGCTCCTACGAGCAGTACTTC; CDR3aa: CASSLDSGSSYEQYF
v_gene: TRBV30; abundance: -; j_gene: TRBJ2-1; d_gene: TRBD2; CDR3nt: TGTGCCTGGAGGGTAAGCGGGAGTGGCTACAATGAGCAGTTCTTC; CDR3aa: CAWRVSGSGYNEQFF
v_gene: TRBV7-6; abundance: few; j_gene: TRBJ2-1; d_gene: TRBD2; CDR3nt: TGTGCCAGCAGCCTGAATGAATGGGGGGGTGAGCAGTTCTTC; CDR3aa: CASSLNEWGGEQFF
v_gene: TRBV29-1; abundance: -; j_gene: TRBJ2-5; d_gene: -; CDR3nt: TGCAGCGCAATTCCCGATGGGCGTACGGAGACCCAGTACTTC; CDR3aa: CSAIPDGRTETQYF
v_gene: TRBV6-5; abundance: -; j_gene: TRBJ1-1; d_gene: -; CDR3nt: TGTGCCAGCAGTTACCGGACAGCCTATTACACTGAAGCTTTCTTT; CDR3aa: CASSYRTAYYTEAFF
v_gene: TRBV28; abundance: once; j_gene: TRBJ2-5; d_gene: -; CDR3nt: TGTGCCACGGGGTCCCTGGCAGAGACCCAGTACTTC; CDR3aa: CATGSLAETQYF
v_gene: TRBV9; abundance: -; j_gene: TRBJ2-5; d_gene: -; CDR3nt: TGTGCCAGCAGCCGGACTGGGGAGACCCAGTACTTC; CDR3aa: CASSRTGETQYF
v_gene: TRBV11-3; abundance: -; j_gene: TRBJ2-7; d_gene: TRBD2; CDR3nt: TGTGCCAGCAGCTTACGTAGCGGGAGCTCCTACGAGCAGTACTTC; CDR3aa: CASSLRSGSSYEQYF
v_gene: TRBV11-3; abundance: -; j_gene: TRBJ2-2; d_gene: TRBD2; CDR3nt: TGTGCCAGCAGTTTCCGGGGGGCCGGGGAGCTGTTTTTT; CDR3aa: CASSFRGAGELFF
v_gene: TRBV11-2; abundance: -; j_gene: TRBJ2-5; d_gene: -; CDR3nt: TGTGCCAGCAGCTTCGGACTGGGTTCAGAGACCCAGTACTTC; CDR3aa: CASSFGLGSETQYF
v_gene: TRBV15; abundance: -; j_gene: TRBJ1-1; d_gene: -; CDR3nt: TGTGCCACCAGCAGAGAAGGGGTAAACACTGAAGCTTTCTTT; CDR3aa: CATSREGVNTEAFF
v_gene: TRBV6-5; abundance: -; j_gene: TRBJ2-2; d_gene: -; CDR3nt: TGTGCCAGCAGTTACTCGAGGGGGATCACCGGGGAGCTGTTTTTT; CDR3aa: CASSYSRGITGELFF
v_gene: TRBV2; abundance: -; j_gene: TRBJ2-6; d_gene: -; CDR3nt: TGTGCCAGCAGTACAGACAGGTTCTCTGGGGCCAACGGCCTGACTTTC; CDR3aa: CASSTDRFSGANGLTF
v_gene: TRBV9; abundance: -; j_gene: TRBJ2-2; d_gene: -; CDR3nt: TGTGCCAGCACCAGGGGAGGGGGGGTGTTAACCGGGGAGCTGTTTTTT; CDR3aa: CASTRGGGVLTGELFF
v_gene: TRBV7-9; abundance: -; j_gene: TRBJ2-1; d_gene: -; CDR3nt: TGTGCCAGCAGCTCCCCCGAGAGGGTTAATGAGCAGTTCTTC; CDR3aa: CASSSPERVNEQFF
v_gene: TRBV7-8; abundance: -; j_gene: TRBJ2-2; d_gene: TRBD2; CDR3nt: TGTGCCAGCAGCTTAGATTCTAGCGGGAGTCGAACCGGGGAGCTGTTTTTT; CDR3aa: CASSLDSSGSRTGELFF
v_gene: TRBV29-1; abundance: -; j_gene: TRBJ2-1; d_gene: TRBD2; CDR3nt: TGCAGCGTTGGCTCGGGAGGATACAATGAGCAGTTCTTC; CDR3aa: CSVGSGGYNEQFF
v_gene: TRBV28; abundance: -; j_gene: TRBJ2-7; d_gene: -; CDR3nt: TGTGCCAGCAGTGGGTCTCAGAGGGGGAGGGAATTCAGCTACGAGCAGTACTTC; CDR3aa: CASSGSQRGREFSYEQYF
v_gene: TRBV7-6; abundance: -; j_gene: TRBJ2-6; d_gene: -; CDR3nt: TGTGCCAGCAGCTGGTCAGGGCAGGCCTCTGGGGCCAACGTCCTGACTTTC; CDR3aa: CASSWSGQASGANVLTF
v_gene: TRBV6-5; abundance: -; j_gene: TRBJ2-1; d_gene: -; CDR3nt: TGTGCCAGCAGTGGGGACTCTCACTCCTACAATGAGCAGTTCTTC; CDR3aa: CASSGDSHSYNEQFF
v_gene: TRBV19; abundance: -; j_gene: TRBJ2-2; d_gene: -; CDR3nt: TGTGCCAGTAGTCTCACGCGGGGCGCGAACACCGGGGAGCTGTTTTTT; CDR3aa: CASSLTRGANTGELFF
v_gene: TRBV7-9; abundance: once; j_gene: TRBJ1-1; d_gene: TRBD1; CDR3nt: TGTGCCAGCAGCTTAGGGCAGGGGGACACTGAAGCTTTCTTT; CDR3aa: CASSLGQGDTEAFF
v_gene: TRBV4-3; abundance: -; j_gene: TRBJ2-5; d_gene: TRBD2; CDR3nt: TGCGCCAGCAGCCTACTAGCGGGAGTGGGTGAGACCCAGTACTTC; CDR3aa: CASSLLAGVGETQYF